One sample yielded the 17 T cell receptor beta chains listed below, sequenced in a study of blood T cell repertoires in COVID-19. Repertoires were generated with immunoSEQ multiplex PCR, while TCRdb's copy carries only in-frame clones and drops some. The table lists 350,000 to 550,000 clones, approximately 90% of them singletons, with approximately 4.3% in the top ten. Specimen: peripheral blood. The receptors were gathered from a woman in her twenties or thirties with acute or convalescent COVID-19.

The CDR3, as DNA: TGTGCCAGCAGTTTATCGCCTATTATCAGGACAGCAGAAGCTTTCTTT. Residues: CASSLSPIIRTAEAFF. The chain links TRBV28 to TRBJ1-1; D is possibly TRBD1 (6 bases). The CDR3 spans 16 residues. V dropped 1 base and J dropped 8 bases, with 20 bases sitting between them. Germline CDR1 reads MDHEN; CDR2 reads SYDVKM.

The V and J genes are TRBV28 and TRBJ1-1; no reliable D call. Germline CDR1 and CDR2: MDHEN and SYDVKM. Trimming took 6 bases from V and 2 from J, leaving 10 bases between them. CDR3 length: 13 amino acids. CDR3: CASRSGRNTEAFF. The CDR3 DNA reads TGTGCCAGCAGGTCGGGTCGAAACACTGAAGCTTTCTTT.

The CDR3 protein is CASSLEGLGEATQYF. As DNA, the CDR3 is TGTGCCAGCAGCTTGGAGGGACTTGGGGAGGCCACCCAGTACTTC. The chain recombines TRBV7-9 with TRBJ2-5, with D possibly matching TRBD2 (6 bases). V gave up 3 bases and J gave up 8 bases, with 19 bases separating them. Germline CDR1 reads SEHNR; CDR2 reads FQNEAQ (reference sequence). The CDR3 has 15 residues.

The J gene is TRBJ1-1, the V gene TRBV6-5; tentatively, D is TRBD1 (6 bases). Germline V lookup: CDR1 MNHEY, CDR2 SVGAGI. The CDR3 length is 13 residues. V dropped 10 bases and J dropped 4 bases, with 16 bases sitting between them. The CDR3 nucleotides are TGTGCCACCGTAGACAGGCAGCCCACTGAAGCTTTCTTT. Its protein product is CATVDRQPTEAFF.

V and J are TRBV14 and TRBJ1-2, with D perhaps matching TRBD1 (5 bases). V was pared by 1 base and J by 3 bases, with 9 bases between. The CDR3 runs to 14 residues. The germline gives CDR1 SGHDN, CDR2 FVKESK. The CDR3 reads CASSQGGEHYGYTF. In nucleotides, the CDR3 is TGTGCCAGCAGCCAAGGGGGGGAACACTATGGCTACACCTTC.

This clone has a handful of counts. V usage is TRBV9 and J usage is TRBJ2-7; 7 positions agree with TRBD2. From germline, CDR1 is SGDLS and CDR2 YYNGEE. The V segment lost 1 base and the J segment 2 bases; nucleotides outside the gene matches: 9. The CDR3 is 16 amino acids. The CDR3 is CASSVLVSGVAYEQYF. The CDR3 nucleotides read TGTGCCAGCAGCGTATTAGTAAGCGGGGTTGCCTACGAGCAGTACTTC.

V usage is TRBV4-1 and J usage is TRBJ2-5; D not resolved. The CDR3 is 13 residues long. Trimming stripped 4 bases from V and 7 bases from J, with 13 bases between. CDR1 and CDR2 from the germline V gene are MGHRA and YSYEKL. Here the CDR3 reads CASSRDGPGTQYF. As DNA, the CDR3 is TGCGCCAGCAGCCGAGACGGTCCCGGGACCCAGTACTTC.

This clone has just a few counts. The V and J genes are TRBV27 and TRBJ1-1; 8 nucleotides match TRBD1. Germline loops: CDR1 MNHEY, CDR2 SMNVEV (reference sequence). The CDR3 is 14 residues long. Trimming at V came to 6 bases and at J to 3 bases, leaving 6 bases not matched to a gene. DNA for the CDR3: TGTGCCAGCAGACTAAGACAGGGGTACACTGAAGCTTTCTTT. This sequence encodes CASRLRQGYTEAFF.

The rearrangement links TRBV10-3 to TRBJ2-1; 8 bases match TRBD2. V shed 8 bases and J 1 base; nucleotides not matched to a gene: 7. This CDR3 region has 15 residues. CDR1 ENHRY and CDR2 SYGVKD come from the germline V gene. In DNA form, the CDR3 reads TGTGCCATCGGGGAACGGGGGGGGTCCTACAATGAGCAGTTCTTC. Its translation: CAIGERGGSYNEQFF.

The chain uses TRBV30 and TRBJ2-1, with D perhaps TRBD1 (5 bases). The CDR3 contains 12 residues. V lost 5 bases and J 4 bases, leaving 9 bases between the germline ends. Germline assignment: CDR1 GTSNPN and CDR2 SVGIG (reference sequence). The CDR3 region is CAWATGYNEQFF. The CDR3, as DNA: TGTGCCTGGGCAACAGGTTACAATGAGCAGTTCTTC.

This clone was found a few times. The rearrangement links TRBV2 to TRBJ1-4, with 7 bases matching TRBD1. V dropped 6 bases and J dropped 7; count of bases not matched to a gene: 8. CDR1 SNHLY and CDR2 FYNNEI come from the germline V gene. This CDR3 has 14 amino acids. DNA of the CDR3: TGTGCCAGCAGGCCACAGGGGTTCGGTGAAAAACTGTTTTTT. Amino acid sequence: CASRPQGFGEKLFF.

The chain recombines TRBV9 with TRBJ2-3; the match to TRBD2 covers 12 bases. V dropped 4 bases and J dropped 2; count of bases not matched to a gene: 5. The CDR3 length is 16 residues. In germline, CDR1 is SGDLS, CDR2 YYNGEE. In DNA, the CDR3 is TGTGCCAGCAGCCCCCGGACTAGCGGGGACACAGATACGCAGTATTTT. Translation: CASSPRTSGDTDTQYF.

The rearrangement joins TRBV11-2 to TRBJ2-4; TRBD2 agrees at 7 bases. The ends lost 2 bases at V and 2 bases at J; junction bases unmatched: 3. This CDR3 spans 15 amino acids. Germline CDR1 SGHAT, CDR2 FQNNGV. CDR3 sequence reads: CASSLSSGPKNIQYF. CDR3 nucleotide sequence: TGTGCCAGCAGCTTAAGTAGCGGGCCCAAAAACATTCAGTACTTC.

This rearrangement joins TRBV27 to TRBJ2-7; the match to TRBD2 covers 12 bases. From germline, CDR1 is MNHEY and CDR2 SMNVEV (reference sequence). With 6 bases clipped from V and 4 bases from J, the junction kept 4 bases outside the gene matches. CDR3 length equals 14 residues. For the CDR3, the DNA is TGTGCCAGCAGGCAACTAGCGGGGGGATACGAGCAGTACTTC. Its translation is CASRQLAGGYEQYF.

This chain joins TRBV2 and TRBJ2-7; perhaps TRBD1 as D (6 bases). V was trimmed by 6 bases and J by 7 bases, leaving 13 bases between them. The germline CDR1 and CDR2 sequences are SNHLY and FYNNEI. This CDR3 has 12 amino acids. The CDR3 sequence is CASSRDNWEQYF. The CDR3, as DNA: TGTGCCAGCAGCCGGGACAACTGGGAGCAGTACTTC.

This chain links TRBV19 with TRBJ1-5, with 9 bases lining up with TRBD1. The CDR3 consists of 15 residues. Germline lookup yields CDR1 LNHDA and CDR2 SQIVND (reference sequence). The J segment lost 6 bases and the V segment lost 9 bases, leaving 12 bases of the junction unmatched. For the CDR3, the DNA is TGTGCCAGCCGGGACAGGGAAAGAAAAAGTCAGCCCCAGCATTTT. This codes for CASRDRERKSQPQHF.

The V gene is TRBV2, the J gene TRBJ1-4; no clear D. Germline V lookup: CDR1 SNHLY, CDR2 FYNNEI. The germline V and J ends were trimmed by 3 bases and 3 bases, with 14 bases remaining between them. CDR3 length: 16 residues. The CDR3 loop is CASSETGSPSNEKLFF. The CDR3 DNA sequence: TGTGCCAGCAGTGAGACGGGTTCGCCGTCTAATGAAAAACTGTTTTTT.